Here is one TCR beta chain with its context. This specimen belongs to a study of PD-L1 blockade in urothelial cancer. Study information: The analyses of blood took place 3 weeks (second dose) and 6 weeks after treatment start. Among blood samples, the median T cell count was 130,000 to 150,000.

CDR1 LNHDA and CDR2 SQIVND come from the germline V gene (reference sequence). Trimming shortened V by 10 bases and J by 2 bases, and 21 bases separated the two germline ends. CDR3 length: 15 amino acids. Libraries were prepared by immunoSEQ multiplex PCR; TCRdb keeps only in-frame clonotypes and omits some of them. The data hold approximately 72,000 clones, with around 85% observed a single time. The sample's time point: pretreatment peripheral blood. There were between 1 and 8 samples from each patient, taken pretreatment and on-treatment. The source was PBMCs, collected around atezolizumab (anti-PD-L1) treatment. This chain joins TRBV19 and TRBJ2-7, with unresolved D. This clonotype was sampled from a man aged 55 to 70 with urothelial cancer. CDR3 coding DNA: TGTGCCACCTCGCCAGAAACAACGTACCCCTACGAGCAGTACTTC. Translated: CATSPETTYPYEQYF.